The 27 T cell receptor beta chains in this list originate from one sample, sequenced in a study of tumor-infiltrating lymphocytes in glioblastoma multiforme. Three nested ARM-PCR rounds with V-beta and C-beta primers built TCRB libraries. TCRdb re-called the multiplex PCR reads through MiXCR, storing one row per CDR3 protein. The table shows approximately 14,000 distinct CDR3 sequences, with roughly 74% occurring only once. The specimen sequenced was brain tumor tissue. These receptor sequences come from a male donor with glioblastoma.

Sample share makes this clonotype medium-sized. The chain links TRBV20-1 to TRBJ2-7; TRBD1 agrees at 8 bases. V shed 4 bases and J 5 bases; nucleotides not matched to a gene: 7. Germline CDR1 reads DFQATT; CDR2 reads SNEGSKA (reference sequence). CDR3 length: 13 amino acids. The CDR3 loop is CSATRTGFNEQYF. The CDR3 coding sequence is TGCAGTGCTACTAGGACAGGGTTCAACGAGCAGTACTTC.

The rearrangement links TRBV10-3 to TRBJ2-3; TRBD2 agrees at 7 bases. With V trimmed by 7 bases and J by 5 bases, 18 bases remained unmatched. Germline V gene lookup returns CDR1 ENHRY and CDR2 SYGVKD. The CDR3 spans 17 residues. CDR3 amino acids: CAIKGPSVGRARDTQYF. Written as DNA, the CDR3 is TGTGCCATCAAAGGTCCGAGTGTTGGGAGGGCCAGAGATACGCAGTATTTT.

This sequence joins TRBV11-1 and TRBJ2-7, with D perhaps matching TRBD1 (5 bases). Trimming left V 0 bases short and J 10 bases short, with 22 bases between. The CDR3 runs to 16 residues. Germline V gives CDR1 SGHAT, CDR2 FQDESV (reference sequence). As DNA, the CDR3 is TGTGCCAGCAGCTTAGCGCGTCTGGACATGTGGTATGATCAGTACTTC. Translating gives CASSLARLDMWYDQYF.

J is TRBJ2-2 and V is TRBV29-1; 7 bases align to TRBD2. The CDR3 contains 14 residues. Germline V gives CDR1 SQVTM, CDR2 ANQGSEA. Trimming at V came to 4 bases and at J to 1 base, leaving 3 bases not matched to a gene. The CDR3 loop reads CSVARGVNTGELFF. CDR3 in DNA: TGCAGCGTTGCCCGGGGGGTGAACACCGGGGAGCTGTTTTTT.

V is TRBV6-6 and J is TRBJ1-3, with D uncertain. Trimming shortened V by 7 bases and J by 0 bases, and 13 bases separated the two germline ends. The CDR3 has 15 residues. Germline V gene lookup returns CDR1 MNHNY and CDR2 SVGAGI (reference sequence). The CDR3 here is CASIENLRSGNTIYF. CDR3 sequence (DNA): TGTGCCAGCATTGAAAACCTACGCTCTGGAAACACCATATATTTT.

With respect to this clonotype: It is likely a read error, because the conserved phenylalanine at the end of the CDR3 is missing. The chain uses TRBV10-2 and TRBJ2-3; maybe TRBD1 (6 bases). The CDR3 consists of 15 residues. Germline V gene data show CDR1 as WSHSY and CDR2 as SAAADI. The CDR3 reads CSSGEAGAGADTQYL. The CDR3 DNA is TGCTCCAGCGGTGAGGCAGGGGCCGGGGCAGATACGCAGTATCTT.

To note about this clonotype: The CDR3 carries no conserved terminal phenylalanine or tryptophan, so it likely arises from a read error. The chain couples TRBV11-2 to TRBJ2-1; the D is unclear. The germline V gene has CDR1 SGHAT and CDR2 FQNNGV. This CDR3 has 14 amino acids. V lost 5 bases, J lost 6 bases, and 14 bases lay in between. The CDR3 reads CASSANSRCNEQFL. CDR3 coding DNA: TGTGCCAGCAGCGCGAACTCGCGCTGCAATGAGCAGTTCCTC.

This chain connects TRBV11-2 to TRBJ2-5; D is uncertain. The V gene's germline CDR1 is SGHAT and CDR2 FQNNGV. The CDR3 is 14 residues long. With 5 bases removed from V and 1 base from J, the gap between germline ends came to 11 bases. The CDR3 nucleotides read TGTGCCAGCAGCCTCGAGTGGGTCCAAGAGACCCAGTACTTC. Translated: CASSLEWVQETQYF.

In its sample, this clonotype is medium-sized. The chain joins TRBV6-6 to TRBJ2-1, with TRBD2 matching over 7 bases. Germline trimming cut 5 bases from V and 6 bases from J; bases unmatched to any gene: 13. Germline-derived CDR1 and CDR2 are MNHNY and SVGAGI (reference sequence). This CDR3 comprises 16 residues. CDR3 in amino acids: CASSTNPRLASNEQFF. The CDR3 nucleotides read TGTGCCAGCAGTACGAATCCGAGACTAGCCTCCAATGAGCAGTTCTTC.

This clonotype was recorded once. One junction end disagrees with the germline gene, perhaps due to a read error. The genes are TRBV20-1 and TRBJ2-1; 9 positions match TRBD2. Germline loops: CDR1 DFQATT, CDR2 SNEGSKA (reference sequence). The CDR3 consists of 16 residues. The CDR3 here is CSSRGASGVLYNEQFF. The CDR3 nucleotides are TGCAGTTCTAGAGGGGCTAGCGGGGTCCTCTACAATGAGCAGTTCTTC.

This chain joins TRBV6-1 and TRBJ1-1, with 8 bases fitting TRBD1. CDR1 is MNHNS, CDR2 SASEGT, per germline. The V gene end was trimmed by 6 bases and the J gene end by 6 bases; junction bases not matched to a gene: 9. This CDR3 is 14 amino acids long. The CDR3 DNA follows: TGTGCCAGCAGGCCGGGACAGGAAGGCTCTGAAGCTTTCTTT. It specifies CASRPGQEGSEAFF.

The chain carries TRBV10-2 and TRBJ2-6, with D tentatively TRBD1 or TRBD2 (6 bases each). Germline V gene data show CDR1 as WSHSY and CDR2 as SAAADI. The length of the CDR3 is 16 residues. V dropped 4 bases and J dropped 0 bases, with 10 bases sitting between them. CDR3 protein: CASSVGGGSGANVLTF. The CDR3 nucleotides are TGCGCCAGCAGTGTCGGAGGGGGCTCTGGGGCCAACGTCCTGACTTTC.

The V and J genes are TRBV6-1 and TRBJ2-6; unclear D gene. The CDR3 covers 14 residues. CDR1 and CDR2 (germline): MNHNS, SASEGT. V lost 6 bases to trimming and J lost 4 bases, with 10 bases between them. The CDR3 bases are TGTGCCAGCAGCCCCGCGGCCGGGGCCAACGTCCTGACTTTC. This translates into CASSPAAGANVLTF.

This clonotype was seen a handful of times. The rearrangement joins TRBV11-2 to TRBJ1-5; D unclear. CDR1 SGHAT and CDR2 FQNNGV come from the germline V gene. The CDR3 spans 13 residues. V dropped 1 base and J dropped 5 bases, with 6 bases sitting between them. The CDR3 region is CASSLVEDQPQHF. The CDR3 DNA reads TGTGCCAGCAGCTTAGTAGAGGATCAGCCCCAGCATTTT.

Note on this clonotype: A much larger clone is a single base away; this may be a read error. The chain uses TRBV5-6 and TRBJ1-2, with D unclear. With 4 bases removed from V and 3 bases from J, the gap between germline ends came to 13 bases. The CDR3 spans 14 residues. CDR1 and CDR2 from the germline V gene are SGHDT and YYEEEE. The CDR3 spells CASSPRDMDYGYTF. The CDR3 coding sequence is TGTGCCAGCAGCCCTCGCGACATGGACTATGGCTACACCTTC.

Turning to this clonotype: An end of the junction differs from the germline gene, which may be a read error. CDR3 in DNA: TGCAGTGCTAGCGCATTCGGGAGTACGGCCATCGAGCTGTACTTC. As protein: CSASAFGSTAIELYF. This chain connects TRBV20-1 to TRBJ2-7, with D possibly matching TRBD2 (6 bases). The CDR3 consists of 15 residues. The germline gives CDR1 DFQATT, CDR2 SNEGSKA (reference sequence).

The rearrangement uses TRBV11-2 and TRBJ1-1; D gene ambiguous. Trimming left V 3 bases short and J 6 bases short, with 11 bases between. The CDR3 spans 13 residues. From germline, CDR1 is SGHAT and CDR2 FQNNGV. The CDR3 spells CASSLVGSAEAFF. In DNA form, the CDR3 reads TGTGCCAGCAGCTTGGTGGGGTCGGCTGAAGCTTTCTTT. The full variable domain, with the rest looked up from reference TRBV11-2 and TRBJ1-1, is EAGVAQSPRYKIIEKRQSVAFWCNPISGHATLYWYQQILGQGPKLLIQFQNNGVVDDSQLPKDRFSAERLKGVDSTLKIQPAKLEDSAVYLCASSLVGSAEAFFGQGTRLTVV.

The chain joins TRBV11-2 to TRBJ2-5; the match to TRBD2 covers 10 bases. V lost 0 bases to trimming and J lost 6 bases; unmatched junction nucleotides: 4. CDR1 SGHAT and CDR2 FQNNGV come from the germline V gene. CDR3 length equals 15 residues. The CDR3: CASSLEPAGGQTQYF. The DNA for the CDR3 is TGTGCCAGCAGCTTAGAACCAGCGGGAGGGCAGACCCAGTACTTC.

Many counts were recorded for this clonotype. The V call is TRBV7-8, the J call TRBJ2-6; D remains unclear. V was shortened by 5 bases and J by 1 base, with 9 bases between the two germline ends. Germline CDR1 reads SGHVS; CDR2 reads FQNEAQ. This CDR3 has 15 amino acids. CDR3 sequence reads: CASSLQLSGANVLTF. The CDR3 DNA is TGTGCCAGCAGCCTTCAGTTATCTGGGGCCAACGTCCTGACTTTC.

In regard to this clonotype: One junction end does not reproduce the germline sequence, and a read error may be involved. The chain's CDR3 is CASSPGLGSGDRGRNNEKFF. The CDR3 nucleotides are TGTGCCAGCAGCCCGGGCTTAGGCTCCGGGGATAGAGGGAGGAACAATGAGAAGTTCTTC. V and J are TRBV11-3 and TRBJ2-1; D is perhaps TRBD2 (6 bases). Germline V gene data show CDR1 as SGHNT and CDR2 as YENEEA. The CDR3 length is 20 residues.

About this clonotype: The conserved final phenylalanine or tryptophan is absent from the CDR3, which likely points to a read error. It is unclear where the CDR3 begins or ends on the DNA, so no DNA is shown, and the CDR3 is as TCRdb lists it. The chain uses TRBV29-1 and TRBJ1-6; TRBD1 is the table's D call and was not checked against the DNA. CDR1 and CDR2 from the germline V gene are SQVTM and ANQGSEA. The CDR3 adds up to 13 amino acids, both ends counted. Here the CDR3 reads CSVARDRESSLHL.

A few counts support this clonotype. Compared with germline, one end of the junction differs, possibly owing to a read error. The gene calls are TRBV5-6 and TRBJ2-4; TRBD2 might be the D (5 bases). Per the germline V gene, CDR1 is SGHDT and CDR2 is YYEEEE. This CDR3 region has 14 residues. CDR3 sequence reads: CASSFGGLKDIQYF. The DNA of the CDR3 is TGTGCCAGCAGCTTCGGAGGTCTCAAAGACATCCAGTACTTC.

This clonotype was recorded once. A read error may produce the germline difference seen at one junction end. The chain carries TRBV14 and TRBJ2-3, with D possibly matching TRBD1 (6 bases). The CDR3 loop spans 16 amino acids. CDR1 is SGHDN and CDR2 is FVKESK in the germline V gene. CDR3 sequence (DNA): TGTGTCAGCAGTCAGGGGACCGGGACATCGTCAGATACGCAGTATTTT. This translates into CVSSQGTGTSSDTQYF. The complete variable domain, with remaining parts taken from reference TRBV14 and TRBJ2-3, reads EAGVTQFPSHSVIEKGQTVTLRCDPISGHDNLYWYRRVMGKEIKFLLHFVKESKQDESGMPNNRFLAERTGGTYSTLKVQPAELEDSGVYFCVSSQGTGTSSDTQYFGPGTRLTVL.

Concerning this clonotype itself: Relative to the germline gene, one junction end is altered; a read error may explain this. This chain connects TRBV11-2 to TRBJ2-1; maybe TRBD2 (5 bases). The germline CDR1 and CDR2 sequences are SGHAT and FQNNGV. The CDR3 has 15 residues. The DNA for the CDR3 is TGTGCCGGCAGCTTAGAGGTTAGCGCATACAATGAGCAGTTCTTC. Protein product: CAGSLEVSAYNEQFF.

In nucleotides, the CDR3 is TGCAGCGTTTTGGGGACAGGGGGCCGAGGAACTGAAGCTTTCTTT. Protein: CSVLGTGGRGTEAFF. J is TRBJ1-1 and V is TRBV29-1, with 12 bases matching TRBD1. Germline lookup yields CDR1 SQVTM and CDR2 ANQGSEA. This CDR3 contains 15 residues. Trimming took 5 bases from V and 5 from J; bases not matched to a gene: 9.

Notes on this clonotype: In this CDR3 the conserved last residue, phenylalanine or tryptophan, is missing, so a read error is likely. The V and J genes are TRBV5-1 and TRBJ1-1; 9 bases match TRBD1. V trimming: 7 bases; J trimming: 4 bases; junction bases outside the gene matches: 5. The length of the CDR3 is 13 residues. Germline CDR1 is SGHRS and CDR2 is YFSETQ. The CDR3 spells CASRTGVLTEAFL. The CDR3 nucleotides read TGCGCCAGCCGGACAGGGGTTCTCACTGAAGCTTTCTTG.

The chain combines TRBV20-1 with TRBJ2-7, with a tentative D call TRBD2 (6 bases). V lost 1 base to trimming and J lost 6 bases, with 13 bases between them. There are 13 residues in the CDR3. The V gene's germline CDR1 is DFQATT and CDR2 SNEGSKA (reference sequence). CDR3 protein: CSARVLASGEQYF. The CDR3 DNA is TGCAGTGCTAGAGTCCTAGCGTCGGGCGAGCAGTACTTC.